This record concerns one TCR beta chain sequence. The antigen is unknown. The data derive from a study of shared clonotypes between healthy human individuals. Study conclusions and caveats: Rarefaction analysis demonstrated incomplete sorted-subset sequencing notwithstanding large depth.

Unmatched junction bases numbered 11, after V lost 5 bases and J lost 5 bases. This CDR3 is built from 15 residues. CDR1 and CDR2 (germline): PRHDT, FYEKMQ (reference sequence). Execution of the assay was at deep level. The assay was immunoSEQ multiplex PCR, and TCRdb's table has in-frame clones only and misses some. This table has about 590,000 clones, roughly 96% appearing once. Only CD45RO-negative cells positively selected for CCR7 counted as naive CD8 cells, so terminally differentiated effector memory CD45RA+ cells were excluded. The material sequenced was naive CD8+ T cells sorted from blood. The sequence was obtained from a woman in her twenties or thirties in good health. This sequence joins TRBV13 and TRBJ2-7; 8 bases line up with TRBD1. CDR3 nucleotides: TGTGCCAGCAGCCCAACAGGACAGGGCATCCACGAGCAGTACTTC. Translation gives CASSPTGQGIHEQYF.